Included here is one T cell receptor (beta chain) sequence, with context. This clonotype was detected once. Its antigen specificity is not known. Base qualities are not recorded, but no much larger clone differs from it by a single base. Resting on one read, the evidence is weak. Relative to germline, V is missing 6 bases and J is missing 1 base, with 20 bases of the junction outside any gene match. In the germline V gene, CDR1 corresponds to SGHDT and CDR2 to YYEEEE. There are 19 amino acids in the CDR3, from cysteine to phenylalanine inclusive. CDR3 DNA only is kept here, 57 bases in frame from base 1. This entry is derived from a study of CD8 T cells in Susac syndrome (dated by TCRdb to between 2017 and 2020). A note on the overall study: The study used repertoire sequencing to test whether antigen drove CD8+ T cell activation and differentiation in Susac syndrome. Overall study outcomes, separate from this receptor: The number of individuals in the TCR sequencing and HLA analysis was acknowledged as relatively small.

Peripheral blood CD8+ and CD4+ T cells from healthy donors, Susac syndrome patients and multiple sclerosis patients were profiled using high-throughput TCR beta sequencing. Healthy donors were age- and sex-matched controls. Bulk CD8+ and CD4+ T cells were purified by magnetic negative isolation, whereas CD8+ TEMRA cells were enriched by FACS. Blood was collected in EDTA tubes and processed within 24 hours, with PBMCs isolated through density gradient centrifugation. PBMCs intended for TCR sequencing were cryopreserved in liquid nitrogen and thawed later in a water bath at 37 degrees C. A purity of at least 90% was achieved for sorted or isolated CD4+, CD8+ and CD8+ TEMRA cells. RNA was extracted using the RNeasy kit, and roughly 0.5 to 1 ug of the RNA was reverse transcribed with random hexamers. TCR beta CDR3 regions were amplified with the immunoSEQ multiplex PCR assay covering 54 Vbeta and 13 Jbeta segments. PCR amplification bias was corrected by using a synthetic template baseline for primer optimization and computational correction. The paper's processing steps were these. Only productive sequences were kept, with reads annotated to V, D and J genes according to IMGT and analyzed in immunoSEQ Analyzer. Clonality was calculated as one minus the Shannon entropy normalized by log2 of the number of productive unique sequences. Public and private clones were assessed among the 100 most prevalent clones of each patient and control. Susac-specific clones were defined as absent from healthy and MS cohorts, over a thousand published viral clones and other ImmuneACCESS disease sequences. TCRdb ran its own pipeline on the public reads, namely fastp trimming at Q25 and MiXCR clone calling, and kept in-frame beta chains. Rows matching on CDR3 protein sequence are summarized as one entry with the most common DNA and genes. TCRdb's processing, not the authors', yielded these V and J calls. The sample includes around 130,000 distinct CDR3 sequences, with around 94% observed a single time. The ten largest clones capture about 0.098% of the sample.

Sequenced sample: CD4+ T cells from PBMCs. The V and J genes are TRBV5-6 and TRBJ1-1; 8 bases in the junction line up with TRBD1. This clonotype originated in a human donor in good health. The CDR3 sequence is CASTPWALYRTGKNTEAFF. The sequence in DNA is TGTGCCAGCACCCCCTGGGCCCTTTATAGGACAGGGAAGAACACTGAAGCTTTCTTT.